Listed here are 20 T cell receptor beta chains from one sample, sequenced in a study of spatial heterogeneity in lung cancer. MiXCR was run by TCRdb on the 5' RACE reads, yielding one entry per CDR3 protein. Among about 75,000 distinct CDR3 sequences listed, 13% were seen once. Noted time point: sample taken at primary tumor resection. Researchers sequenced whole RNA taken from tumor, nontumor lung or frozen PBMC without sorting. The sequencing here drew on PBMCs, taken at surgery. These TCRs come from a male donor with early-stage non-small cell lung cancer.

This clonotype was found a few times. The rearrangement links TRBV5-1 to TRBJ1-1; D is unclear. CDR3 length: 14 amino acids. Germline values: CDR1 SGHRS, CDR2 YFSETQ. The V end was cut by 4 bases, the J end by 0 bases, with 10 bases between. The CDR3 loop reads CASSHRSMNTEAFF. In nucleotides, the CDR3 is TGCGCCAGCAGCCACAGAAGCATGAACACTGAAGCTTTCTTT.

A few counts support this clonotype. The rearrangement joins TRBV3-1 to TRBJ1-2; D unresolved. This CDR3 has 13 residues. The V gene lost 6 bases and the J gene lost 8 bases, with 16 bases spanning the gap. The germline V gene has CDR1 LGHDT and CDR2 YNNKEL (reference sequence). Here the CDR3 DNA reads TGTGCCAGCAGTCAGGACCCCGGTGGGGGCTACACCTTC. Translated: CASSQDPGGGYTF.

This clonotype was seen at least ten times. This sequence joins TRBV10-1 and TRBJ2-3, with D maybe TRBD2 (6 bases). CDR1 is WNHNN, CDR2 SYGVQD, per germline (reference sequence). The CDR3 spans 15 residues. V was cut by 6 bases and J by 1 base, with 14 bases left in between. In DNA, the CDR3 is TGCGCCAGCAGGTCTAGCGCTAGTGGCACAGATACGCAGTATTTT. Translating gives CASRSSASGTDTQYF.

This chain links TRBV5-1 with TRBJ2-7; TRBD1 aligns across 7 bases. Trimming took 4 bases from V and 3 from J; bases not matched to a gene: 10. CDR3 length: 15 amino acids. Germline CDR1 reads SGHRS; CDR2 reads YFSETQ. The CDR3 bases are TGCGCCAGCAGCGAATGGGACAGTTCGATCTACGAGCAGTACTTC. The encoded protein is CASSEWDSSIYEQYF.

This clonotype was recorded a few times. The J gene is TRBJ2-1, the V gene TRBV14; TRBD2 matches 16 bases. This CDR3 is 17 amino acids long. The germline V gene encodes CDR1 SGHDN and CDR2 FVKESK. The J segment lost 8 bases and the V segment lost 4 bases, leaving 8 bases of the junction unmatched. The CDR3 loop reads CASSLPGTSGGGHEQFF. CDR3 nucleotides: TGTGCCAGCAGCCTTCCCGGGACTAGCGGGGGGGGCCATGAGCAGTTCTTC.

The chain uses TRBV2 and TRBJ2-4, with D uncertain. Germline CDR1 reads SNHLY; CDR2 reads FYNNEI. Trimming took 1 base from V and 0 from J, leaving 13 bases between them. There are 17 residues in the CDR3. CDR3 in DNA: TGTGCCAGCAGTGAAGAAGATGGTAGGGAAGCCAAAAACATTCAGTACTTC. This encodes CASSEEDGREAKNIQYF. Combining the CDR3 with reference TRBV2 and TRBJ2-4 gives the whole variable domain EPEVTQTPSHQVTQMGQEVILRCVPISNHLYFYWYRQILGQKVEFLVSFYNNEISEKSEIFDDQFSVERPDGSNFTLKIRSTKLEDSAMYFCASSEEDGREAKNIQYFGAGTRLSVL.

V usage is TRBV11-2 and J usage is TRBJ2-7, with TRBD1 matching over 7 bases. Trimming at V came to 5 bases and at J to 3 bases, leaving 4 bases not matched to a gene. Germline V CDR1 and CDR2: SGHAT, FQNNGV. The CDR3 is 13 amino acids. The CDR3 coding sequence is TGTGCCAGCAGCCCGACAGGGTTCTACGAGCAGTACTTC. Amino acid sequence: CASSPTGFYEQYF.

This clonotype was picked up a small number of times. The V gene is TRBV7-6, the J gene TRBJ2-3; D unclear. The CDR3 has 14 amino acids. CDR1 and CDR2 from the germline V gene are SGHVS and FNYEAQ. Trimming pared 7 bases from V and 1 base from J, leaving 12 bases between. The CDR3 loop reads CASNPGPRTDTQYF. For the CDR3, the DNA is TGTGCCAGCAACCCCGGGCCCCGCACAGATACGCAGTATTTT.

The J gene is TRBJ2-1, the V gene TRBV6-1; tentative D call: TRBD2 (5 bases). V was cut by 0 bases and J by 8 bases, with 8 bases left in between. The CDR3 sequence is 13 residues long. CDR1 is MNHNS and CDR2 is SASEGT in the germline V gene. The CDR3 DNA sequence: TGTGCCAGCAGTGAAGCATCTAGCTATGAGCAGTTCTTC. This sequence encodes CASSEASSYEQFF.

This clonotype appeared a few times. This sequence joins TRBV10-3 and TRBJ1-1; no reliable D call. Germline CDR1 and CDR2: ENHRY and SYGVKD. The CDR3 covers 15 residues. V gave up 6 bases and J gave up 5 bases, with 19 bases separating them. The CDR3 DNA reads TGTGCCATCAGCCAACCCGGAGGTAACGGGACTGAAGCTTTCTTT. It translates to CAISQPGGNGTEAFF.

The chain carries TRBV2 and TRBJ2-7; TRBD1 might be the D (6 bases). V was cut by 3 bases and J by 3 bases, with 9 bases left in between. The CDR3 sequence is 13 residues long. Germline CDR1 and CDR2: SNHLY and FYNNEI. This CDR3 is CASSEDRYYEQYF. The CDR3 bases are TGTGCCAGCAGTGAGGACAGATACTACGAGCAGTACTTC.

In this sample, this clonotype turned up a few times. This chain joins TRBV6-5 and TRBJ2-5; TRBD1 agrees at 7 bases. Germline V gene data show CDR1 as MNHEY and CDR2 as SVGAGI. The trim removed 2 bases at V and 5 bases at J, leaving 8 bases unmatched. This CDR3 region has 15 residues. CDR3 loop: CASSYTQGVGETQYF. In DNA form, the CDR3 reads TGTGCCAGCAGTTACACGCAGGGGGTCGGGGAGACCCAGTACTTC.

Many counts were recorded for this clonotype. The rearrangement links TRBV4-2 to TRBJ2-7; D is possibly TRBD2 (5 bases). The CDR3 spans 16 residues. Germline CDR1 is LGHNA and CDR2 is YNFKEQ. V dropped 3 bases and J dropped 0 bases, with 15 bases sitting between them. CDR3 amino acids: CASSQALRVSSYEQYF. CDR3 coding DNA: TGTGCCAGCAGCCAGGCGTTGCGGGTAAGCTCCTACGAGCAGTACTTC.

The table lists this clonotype with many counts. The chain recombines TRBV5-1 with TRBJ2-7; D unresolved. V was clipped by 0 bases and J by 0 bases, with 7 bases between them. Germline CDR1 reads SGHRS; CDR2 reads YFSETQ. This CDR3 region has 14 residues. CDR3 protein: CASSLDGPSYEQYF. The CDR3 DNA reads as TGCGCCAGCAGCTTGGACGGTCCCTCCTACGAGCAGTACTTC.

In this sample, this clonotype turned up many times. This sequence joins TRBV5-1 and TRBJ2-1; TRBD2 aligns across 8 bases. V dropped 4 bases and J dropped 4; count of bases not matched to a gene: 1. CDR3 length equals 13 residues. The germline V gene has CDR1 SGHRS and CDR2 YFSETQ. CDR3 sequence: CASSTSGYNEQFF. The DNA of the CDR3 is TGCGCCAGCAGCACTAGCGGTTACAATGAGCAGTTCTTC.

The CDR3 reads CAISDSQGPETQYF. DNA for the CDR3: TGTGCCATCAGTGATTCACAGGGTCCAGAGACCCAGTACTTC. The rearrangement uses TRBV10-3 and TRBJ2-5; D possibly corresponds to TRBD1 (6 bases). Germline V gene data show CDR1 as ENHRY and CDR2 as SYGVKD. Trimming removed 3 bases from V and 4 bases from J, with 12 bases in between. The CDR3 runs to 14 residues.

The gene calls are TRBV20-1 and TRBJ1-5; D not resolved. CDR1 and CDR2 (germline): DFQATT, SNEGSKA (reference sequence). V lost 1 base and J lost 1, with 11 bases in between. The length of the CDR3 is 15 residues. CDR3 loop: CSARAERYSNQPQHF. The CDR3 nucleotides are TGCAGTGCTAGAGCGGAGAGATACAGCAATCAGCCCCAGCATTTT.

Only a few counts were recorded for this clonotype. The chain has TRBV24-1 and TRBJ2-1; 14 nucleotides agree with TRBD2. The trim removed 4 bases at V and 4 bases at J, leaving 8 bases unmatched. The CDR3 extends over 18 amino acids. Germline V gives CDR1 KGHDR, CDR2 SFDVKD. The CDR3 coding sequence is TGTGCCACCAGTGACTCCCGACTAGCGGGAGGGGGGTACAATGAGCAGTTCTTC. Its translation: CATSDSRLAGGGYNEQFF.

A few counts support this clonotype. Here the CDR3 DNA reads TGTGCCAGCAGCGCCAACGCGGGTCGGACTGAAGCTTTCTTT. Translated: CASSANAGRTEAFF. The gene calls are TRBV7-2 and TRBJ1-1, with D unclear. Trimming left V 5 bases short and J 5 bases short, with 15 bases between. This CDR3 is built from 14 residues. Germline V lookup: CDR1 SGHTA, CDR2 FQGNSA.

This clonotype appeared a few times. The V gene is TRBV5-1, the J gene TRBJ1-1; TRBD1 is a possible D gene (5 bases). The CDR3 is made up of 15 amino acids. V shed 0 bases and J shed 4 bases, with 13 bases lying between them. CDR1 SGHRS and CDR2 YFSETQ come from the germline V gene. CDR3 amino acids: CASSLGGTLGTEAFF. The CDR3 DNA reads TGCGCCAGCAGCTTGGGAGGGACGCTGGGCACTGAAGCTTTCTTT.